This entry describes one T cell receptor beta chain. Its matching antigen is unknown. Here immunoSEQ multiplex PCR was the method, and the copy in TCRdb shows in-frame clones only, minus some. The data contain approximately 93,000 clones, around 93% of them singletons. These data originate in a study of graft-versus-host responses after intestinal transplantation. Study-level background: Recipients had transplants, and these were multivisceral, liver-intestinal, or isolated intestinal.

V lost 0 bases and J lost 4; bases outside the gene matches: 18. Germline V lookup: CDR1 SGDLS, CDR2 YYNGEE. CDR3 length: 19 residues. This clonotype was sampled from a human donor who was the organ donor for an intestinal transplant. The material was unstimulated CD8+ T cells sorted from spleen or lymph node cells, obtained before transplant. The chain has TRBV9 and TRBJ1-2, with 7 nucleotides matching TRBD1. The CDR3, as DNA: TGTGCCAGCAGCGTAGCCACTATTCGGGACAGAACGGATCGCTATGGCTACACCTTC. Translated: CASSVATIRDRTDRYGYTF.